This T cell receptor beta chain was identified in a study of T-cell reconstitution after alpha-beta-depleted transplantation in children. Unique molecular identifiers were incorporated during preparation of the TCRbeta library. TCRdb used MiXCR to reprocess the PCR reads, holding one entry per CDR3 protein. The sample yields about 340,000 distinct CDR3 sequences, about 9.3% seen once. The CDR3 loop spans 14 amino acids. J was trimmed by 4 bases and V by 6 bases; bases with no gene match: 10. Germline V gives CDR1 DFQATT, CDR2 SNEGSKA (reference sequence). The rearrangement uses TRBV20-1 and TRBJ1-1, with 8 bases aligning to TRBD1. The sequence came from a human donor who donated a stem cell graft to a child with acute lymphoblastic leukemia. Here the sequenced sample was PBMCs from the stem cell graft donor, taken from the stem cell graft. The CDR3 region is CSARRQGTGTEAFF. DNA for the CDR3: TGCAGTGCGAGACGACAGGGGACGGGCACTGAAGCTTTCTTT.